A selection of T cell receptor beta chains follows, all from one sample in a study of blood T cell repertoires in COVID-19. Sequencing used immunoSEQ multiplex PCR; TCRdb keeps in-frame clones, though not all of them. The sample comprises about 250,000 clones, roughly 90% of which are singletons, and around 1.9% rests with the top ten. The sample taken for sequencing was peripheral blood. The receptor source for this set is an older woman with COVID-19, enrolled during active disease. Both conserved end residues are part of each CDR3. D genes are given only for firm matches. Only some rows state a clone size, as once, few, many or a class for expanded clones.

>TRBD1|-|TRBJ2-1|TRBV6-1
CASSEVGTGGYNEQFF
TGTGCCAGCAGTGAAGTCGGGACAGGGGGTTACAATGAGCAGTTCTTC
>-|once|TRBJ1-2|TRBV12-5
CASGLVPFRTDSYGYTF
TGTGCTAGTGGTTTGGTACCCTTTCGGACAGACTCCTATGGCTACACCTTC
>-|-|TRBJ1-1|TRBV4-3
CASSSYLRGMNTEAFF
TGCGCCAGCAGCTCATACCTGCGGGGGATGAACACTGAAGCTTTCTTT
>-|-|TRBJ2-3|TRBV11-3
CASSLRVGNTQYF
TGTGCCAGCAGCTTACGGGTTGGCAATACGCAGTATTTT
>-|-|TRBJ1-5|TRBV5-1
CASSLAGYGNQPQHF
TGCGCCAGCAGCTTGGCAGGATACGGCAATCAGCCCCAGCATTTT
>-|-|TRBJ1-2|TRBV5-1
CASREDLSLGYTF
TGCGCCAGCAGGGAGGACCTTTCTCTAGGCTACACCTTC
>TRBD1|-|TRBJ2-2|TRBV4-1
CASSHGGRGSGELFF
TGCGCCAGCAGCCACGGTGGCAGGGGGTCCGGGGAGCTGTTTTTT
>-|-|TRBJ2-1|TRBV2
CASSEDRRAYNEQFF
TGTGCCAGCAGTGAAGACAGGAGAGCCTACAATGAGCAGTTCTTC
>TRBD1|-|TRBJ1-2|TRBV5-6
CASSFGTGRNYGYTF
TGTGCCAGCAGCTTTGGGACAGGTCGAAATTATGGCTACACCTTC
>TRBD1|-|TRBJ2-7|TRBV5-1
CASSPPGQGTKQYF
TGCGCCAGCAGCCCGCCGGGACAGGGAACCAAGCAGTACTTC
>TRBD2|-|TRBJ2-1|TRBV6-5
CASSRSGGVGDEQFF
TGTGCCAGCAGTCGGAGCGGGGGGGTGGGCGATGAGCAGTTCTTC
>TRBD1|-|TRBJ1-4|TRBV6-5
CASSYWQGDEKLFF
TGTGCCAGCAGTTACTGGCAGGGGGATGAAAAACTGTTTTTT
>-|-|TRBJ2-5|TRBV4-3
CASSHGGRKETQYF
TGCGCCAGCAGCCACGGGGGGCGGAAGGAGACCCAGTACTTC
>-|-|TRBJ2-2|TRBV7-2
CASSLPANTGELFF
TGTGCCAGCAGCTTACCCGCGAACACCGGGGAGCTGTTTTTT
>TRBD1|once|TRBJ1-6|TRBV3-1/TRBV3-2
CASSTGGSSYNSPLHF
TGTGCCAGCTCGACAGGGGGCAGCTCCTATAATTCACCCCTCCACTTT
>TRBD1|-|TRBJ1-1|TRBV14
CASSQLGMGQGSEAFF
TGTGCCAGCAGCCAACTGGGAATGGGACAGGGCTCTGAAGCTTTCTTT
>TRBD1|-|TRBJ1-2|TRBV2
CASSVDRDIYGYTF
TGTGCCAGCAGTGTGGACAGGGATATCTATGGCTACACCTTC
>TRBD1|-|TRBJ1-2|TRBV7-2
CASSLTPDRAIYGYTF
TGTGCCAGCAGCTTAACCCCGGACAGGGCGATCTATGGCTACACCTTC
>-|-|TRBJ1-6|TRBV5-4
CASSRAGTYNSPLHF
TGTGCCAGCAGCAGGGCCGGGACCTATAATTCACCCCTCCACTTT
>-|-|TRBJ1-6|TRBV5-1
CASSSSGRDNSPLHF
TGCGCCAGCAGCTCCTCGGGCAGGGATAATTCACCCCTCCACTTT
>-|-|TRBJ1-1|TRBV21-1
CASQGGGNTEAFF
TGTGCCAGCCAGGGCGGTGGGAACACTGAAGCTTTCTTT
>-|-|TRBJ1-2|TRBV28
CASSTGTRGYTF
TGTGCCAGCAGTACCGGGACTCGGGGCTACACCTTC
>-|once|TRBJ1-5|TRBV6-2/TRBV6-3
CASSYAPDMNQPQHF
TGTGCCAGCAGTTACGCCCCTGACATGAATCAGCCCCAGCATTTT
>TRBD1|-|TRBJ1-1|TRBV5-6
CASSSRTGGEFTEAFF
TGTGCCAGCAGCTCGAGGACAGGGGGCGAGTTCACTGAAGCTTTCTTT
>-|-|TRBJ2-2|TRBV5-1
CASSLRQGGTGELFF
TGCGCCAGCAGCTTGCGGCAGGGAGGAACCGGGGAGCTGTTTTTT
>-|-|TRBJ2-7|TRBV5-4
CASSLERVVGEQYF
TGTGCCAGCAGCTTGGAACGGGTAGTAGGAGAGCAGTACTTC
>TRBD2|-|TRBJ2-1|TRBV4-1
CASSQDRERGELNNEQFF
TGCGCCAGCAGCCAAGATAGAGAGCGGGGGGAATTAAACAATGAGCAGTTCTTC
>-|-|TRBJ1-4|TRBV7-9
CASSLQGGTNEKLFF
TGTGCCAGCAGCTTACAGGGCGGAACTAATGAAAAACTGTTTTTT
>TRBD2|-|TRBJ2-3|TRBV6-1
CASSERIRGGYTDTQYF
TGTGCCAGCAGTGAACGTATCCGGGGGGGATACACAGATACGCAGTATTTT
>TRBD2|-|TRBJ2-5|TRBV4-2
CASSQTSGTETQYF
TGTGCCAGCAGCCAAACTAGCGGGACAGAGACCCAGTACTTC
>-|once|TRBJ2-5|TRBV5-1
CASSLKLGETQYF
TGCGCCAGCAGCTTGAAACTAGGGGAGACCCAGTACTTC
>TRBD1|-|TRBJ1-2|TRBV6-5
CASRVQGAYGYTF
TGTGCCAGCAGGGTCCAGGGGGCCTATGGCTACACCTTC
>TRBD1|-|TRBJ1-5|TRBV19
CASGQVANQPQHF
TGTGCCAGTGGACAGGTCGCCAATCAGCCCCAGCATTTT
>-|-|TRBJ1-3|TRBV6-5
CASSYSTDSGNTIYF
TGTGCCAGCAGTTACTCGACAGACTCTGGAAACACCATATATTTT
>-|-|TRBJ2-2|TRBV11-3
CASSLGRNGELFF
TGTGCCAGCAGCTTAGGTAGAAACGGGGAGCTGTTTTTT
>-|-|TRBJ2-5|TRBV18
CASSPSRDIQETQYF
TGTGCCAGCTCACCCTCCCGGGACATCCAAGAGACCCAGTACTTC
>TRBD1|-|TRBJ1-3|TRBV7-2
CASSLRPGGGSGNTIYF
TGTGCCAGCAGCTTACGGCCAGGGGGCGGATCTGGAAACACCATATATTTT
>TRBD1|-|TRBJ2-7|TRBV6-6
CASRNARGQGGHEQYF
TGTGCCAGCCGGAATGCCCGGGGACAGGGCGGTCACGAGCAGTACTTC
>TRBD2|-|TRBJ2-7|TRBV18
CASSLAGALNYEQYF
TGTGCCAGCTCCTTAGCGGGAGCTCTAAATTACGAGCAGTACTTC
>-|-|TRBJ2-7|TRBV30
CAWSMDRGPYEQYF
TGTGCCTGGAGTATGGACAGAGGGCCCTACGAGCAGTACTTC